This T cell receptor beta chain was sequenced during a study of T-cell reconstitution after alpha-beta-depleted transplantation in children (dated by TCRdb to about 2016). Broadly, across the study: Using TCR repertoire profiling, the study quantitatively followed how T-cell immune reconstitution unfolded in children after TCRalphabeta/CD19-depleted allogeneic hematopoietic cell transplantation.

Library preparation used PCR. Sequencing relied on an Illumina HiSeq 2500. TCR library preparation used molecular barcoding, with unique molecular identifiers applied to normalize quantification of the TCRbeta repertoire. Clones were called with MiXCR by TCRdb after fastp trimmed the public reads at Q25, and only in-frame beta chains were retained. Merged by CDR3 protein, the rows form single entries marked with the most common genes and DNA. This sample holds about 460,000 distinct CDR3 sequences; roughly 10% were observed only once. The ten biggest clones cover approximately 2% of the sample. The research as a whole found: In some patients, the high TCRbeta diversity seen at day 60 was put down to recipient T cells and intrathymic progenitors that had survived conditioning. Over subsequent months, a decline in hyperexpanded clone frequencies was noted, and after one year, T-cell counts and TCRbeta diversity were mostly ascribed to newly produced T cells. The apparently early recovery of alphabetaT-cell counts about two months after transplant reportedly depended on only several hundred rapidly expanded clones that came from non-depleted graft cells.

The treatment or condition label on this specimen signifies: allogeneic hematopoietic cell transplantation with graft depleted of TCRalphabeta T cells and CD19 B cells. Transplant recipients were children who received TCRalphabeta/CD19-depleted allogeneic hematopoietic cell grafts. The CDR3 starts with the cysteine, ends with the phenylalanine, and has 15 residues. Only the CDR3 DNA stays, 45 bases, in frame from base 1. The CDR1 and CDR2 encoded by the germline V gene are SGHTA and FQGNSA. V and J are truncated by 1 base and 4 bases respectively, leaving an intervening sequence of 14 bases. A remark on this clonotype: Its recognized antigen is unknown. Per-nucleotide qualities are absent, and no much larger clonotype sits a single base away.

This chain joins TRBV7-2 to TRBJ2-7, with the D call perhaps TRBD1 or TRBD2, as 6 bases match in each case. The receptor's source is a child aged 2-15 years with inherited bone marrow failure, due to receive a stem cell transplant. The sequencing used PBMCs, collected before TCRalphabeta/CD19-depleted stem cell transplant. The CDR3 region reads CASSLEGGGTYEQYF. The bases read TGTGCCAGCAGCTTAGAAGGAGGGGGGACTTACGAGCAGTACTTC.